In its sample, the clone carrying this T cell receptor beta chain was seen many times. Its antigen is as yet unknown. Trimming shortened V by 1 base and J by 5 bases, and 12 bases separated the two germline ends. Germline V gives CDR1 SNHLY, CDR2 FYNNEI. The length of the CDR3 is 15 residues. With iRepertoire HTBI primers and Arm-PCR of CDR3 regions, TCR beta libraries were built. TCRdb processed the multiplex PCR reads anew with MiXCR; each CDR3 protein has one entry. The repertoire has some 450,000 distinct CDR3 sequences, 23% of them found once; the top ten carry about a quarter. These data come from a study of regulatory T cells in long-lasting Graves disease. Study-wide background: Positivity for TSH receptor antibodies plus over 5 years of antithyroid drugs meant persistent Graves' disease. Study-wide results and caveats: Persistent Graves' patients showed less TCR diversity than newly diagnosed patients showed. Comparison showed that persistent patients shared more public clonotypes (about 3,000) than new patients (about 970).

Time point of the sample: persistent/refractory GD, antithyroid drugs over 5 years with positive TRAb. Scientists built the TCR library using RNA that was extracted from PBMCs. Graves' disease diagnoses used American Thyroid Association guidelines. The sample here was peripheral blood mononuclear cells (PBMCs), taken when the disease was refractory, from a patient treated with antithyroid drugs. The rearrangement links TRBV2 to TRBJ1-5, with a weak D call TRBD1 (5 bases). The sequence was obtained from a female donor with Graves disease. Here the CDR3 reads CASSEGRATYQPQHF. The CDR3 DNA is TGTGCCAGCAGTGAAGGCAGGGCGACTTATCAGCCCCAGCATTTT.